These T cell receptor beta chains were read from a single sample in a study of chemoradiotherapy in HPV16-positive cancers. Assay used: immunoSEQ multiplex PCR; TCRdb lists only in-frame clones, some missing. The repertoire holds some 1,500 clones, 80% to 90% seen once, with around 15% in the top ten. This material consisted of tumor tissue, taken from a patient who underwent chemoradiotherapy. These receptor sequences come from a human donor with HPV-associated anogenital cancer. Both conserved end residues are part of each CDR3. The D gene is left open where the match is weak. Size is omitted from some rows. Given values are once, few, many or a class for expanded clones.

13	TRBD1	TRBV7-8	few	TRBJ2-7	TGTGCCAGCAGCTCGAGACAGGGCGGCGAGCAGTACTTC	CASSSRQGGEQYF
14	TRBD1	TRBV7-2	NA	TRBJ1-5	TGTGCCAGCAGCTTCCGACAGGGAGGTCAGCCCCAGCATTTT	CASSFRQGGQPQHF
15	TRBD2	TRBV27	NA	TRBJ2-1	TGTGCCAGCAGTTCCCCACTAGCGGGAGGGAATGAGCAGTTCTTC	CASSSPLAGGNEQFF
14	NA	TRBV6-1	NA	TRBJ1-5	TGTGCCACCCTCTCGGGAGGGAGAGATCAGCCCCAGCATTTT	CATLSGGRDQPQHF
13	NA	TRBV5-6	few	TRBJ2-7	TGTGCCAGCAGCCGCAAGAGTGGATACGAGCAGTACTTC	CASSRKSGYEQYF
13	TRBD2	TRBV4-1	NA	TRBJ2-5	TGCGCCAGCAGACCAGACGGGGGGGAGACCCAGTACTTC	CASRPDGGETQYF
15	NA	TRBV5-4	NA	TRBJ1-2	TGTGCCAGCAGCTTGGCCGGGGGCGATGTCAATGGCTACACCTTC	CASSLAGGDVNGYTF
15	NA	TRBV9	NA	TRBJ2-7	TGTGCCAGCAGCCTAGGACACCGCCCCTCCTACGAGCAGTACTTC	CASSLGHRPSYEQYF
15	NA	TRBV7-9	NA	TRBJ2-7	TGTGCCAGCAGCTTATCCGGGGGAAACTCCTACGAGCAGTACTTC	CASSLSGGNSYEQYF
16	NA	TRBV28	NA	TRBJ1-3	TGTGCGAGCAATGGGGGGCAGCAGAGCTCTGGAAACACCATATATTTT	CASNGGQQSSGNTIYF
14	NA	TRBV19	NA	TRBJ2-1	TGTGCCAGTAGTAATGCCCGGTTGCTCAATGAGCAGTTCTTC	CASSNARLLNEQFF
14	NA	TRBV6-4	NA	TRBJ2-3	TGTGCCAGCAGTGTTCGTGGTGACACAGATACGCAGTATTTT	CASSVRGDTDTQYF
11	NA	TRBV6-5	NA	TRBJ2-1	TGTGCCAGCAGGGCACCTAATGAGCAGTTCTTC	CASRAPNEQFF
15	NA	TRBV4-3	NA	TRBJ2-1	TGCGCCAGCAGCCAAGACTGGACACTTAACAATGAGCAGTTCTTC	CASSQDWTLNNEQFF
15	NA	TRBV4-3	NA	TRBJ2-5	TGCGCCAGCAGCCAAGATCGGGGAGGCCAAGAGACCCAGTACTTC	CASSQDRGGQETQYF
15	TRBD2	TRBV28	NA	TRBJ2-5	TGTGCCAGCGGGGGCGAAGTAGCGGGAGGTGAGACCCAGTACTTC	CASGGEVAGGETQYF
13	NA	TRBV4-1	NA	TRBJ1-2	TGCGCCAGCAGCCAATCCGAGAACTATGGCTACACCTTC	CASSQSENYGYTF
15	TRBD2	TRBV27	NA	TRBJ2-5	TGTGCCAGCAGCCAAACGGCGGGAGTGAGGGAGACCCAGTACTTC	CASSQTAGVRETQYF
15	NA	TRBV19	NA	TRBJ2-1	TGTGCCAGTACCACCGACAGGAGCTCCTACAATGAGCAGTTCTTC	CASTTDRSSYNEQFF
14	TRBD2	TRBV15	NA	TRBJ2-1	TGTGCCACCAGCACGGCGGGAGTGGTTAATGAGCAGTTCTTC	CATSTAGVVNEQFF
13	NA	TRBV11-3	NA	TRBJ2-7	TGTGCCAGCAGCTTCACGGGGAAGCGCGAGCAGTACTTC	CASSFTGKREQYF
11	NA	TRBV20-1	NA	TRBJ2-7	TGCAGTGCTAGAACCTCCTACGAGCAGTACTTC	CSARTSYEQYF
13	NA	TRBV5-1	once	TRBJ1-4	TGCGCCAGCAGCTCGACAGTTGATGAAAAACTGTTTTTT	CASSSTVDEKLFF
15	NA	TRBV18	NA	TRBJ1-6	TGTGCCAGCTCACCGGGCACGACGTATAATTCACCCCTCCACTTT	CASSPGTTYNSPLHF